A single sample gave rise to the 5 T cell receptor beta chains below, sequenced in a study of control samples from healthy donors and cancer patients. Here immunoSEQ multiplex PCR was the method, and the copy in TCRdb shows in-frame clones only, minus some. This table holds about 160,000 clones, over 90% found once. Sequencing input: blood. All receptors come from a woman aged 30 to 39 in good health.

This chain joins TRBV27 and TRBJ1-5; TRBD1 aligns across 7 bases. The CDR3 is 14 residues long. V trimming: 5 bases; J trimming: 3 bases; junction bases outside the gene matches: 4. The germline gives CDR1 MNHEY, CDR2 SMNVEV (reference sequence). CDR3 protein: CASSPTGFNQPQHF. The CDR3 region has the DNA TGTGCCAGCAGTCCGACAGGGTTCAATCAGCCCCAGCATTTT.

V is TRBV4-1 and J is TRBJ1-6; 8 nucleotides match TRBD1. CDR1 MGHRA and CDR2 YSYEKL come from the germline V gene. The CDR3 spans 14 residues. J was trimmed by 7 bases and V by 8 bases; bases with no gene match: 7. CDR3 amino acids: CASSHTGGNSPLHF. The CDR3 DNA sequence: TGCGCCAGCTCTCACACAGGGGGGAATTCACCCCTCCACTTT.

The chain has TRBV5-1 and TRBJ2-3; 12 bases line up with TRBD2. The germline CDR1 and CDR2 sequences are SGHRS and YFSETQ. J was trimmed by 9 bases and V by 2 bases; bases with no gene match: 7. This CDR3 has 15 residues. The CDR3 spells CASSLGLAGGRTQYF. CDR3 nucleotide sequence: TGCGCCAGCAGCTTAGGGCTAGCGGGGGGGCGAACGCAGTATTTT.

The chain couples TRBV27 to TRBJ2-7; D gene ambiguous. V was trimmed by 5 bases and J by 4 bases, leaving 15 bases between them. Germline CDR1 and CDR2: MNHEY and SMNVEV (reference sequence). The CDR3 is made up of 14 amino acids. CDR3 sequence: CASSLLGFGYEQYF. The CDR3 DNA is TGTGCCAGCAGTCTCCTGGGGTTTGGTTACGAGCAGTACTTC.

The V and J genes are TRBV7-2 and TRBJ1-5, with TRBD1 matching over 9 bases. Per germline, CDR1 SGHTA and CDR2 FQGNSA. The junction had 8 bases not matched to a gene; V was cut back by 5 bases and J by 9 bases. There are 14 residues in the CDR3. Written as DNA, the CDR3 is TGTGCCAGCAGCCCTACTCGACAGGGGGGGCCCCAGCATTTT. Translation gives CASSPTRQGGPQHF. Full variable domain (outside the CDR3, taken from reference TRBV7-2 and TRBJ1-5): GAGVSQSPSNKVTEKGKDVELRCDPISGHTALYWYRQSLGQGLEFLIYFQGNSAPDKSGLPSDRFSAERTGGSVSTLTIQRTQQEDSAVYLCASSPTRQGGPQHFGDGTRLSIL.